The clone carrying this T cell receptor beta chain was counted only a few times. Its cognate antigen is unknown. This specimen comes from a study of CD8 T cells in ankylosing spondylitis. Overall study findings and caveats: The authors reported significant enrichment of disease-linked clones in matched ankylosing spondylitis synovial fluid. Some of the motif variants had earlier been found in reactive arthritis patients' fluid and blood. In ankylosing spondylitis blood, a motif of roughly eight highly homologous TCR beta variants appeared characteristic. Relatively rare in peripheral blood, disease-linked clones were also CD8+.

Germline lookup yields CDR1 SGHKS and CDR2 YYEKEE (reference sequence). The trim removed 5 bases at V and 10 bases at J, leaving 7 bases unmatched. This CDR3 has 12 residues. The TCR beta libraries were generated through quantitative 5'-RACE incorporating molecular barcodes. TCRdb fed the 5' RACE reads into MiXCR, producing one record per CDR3 protein. The table shows 250,000 to 350,000 distinct CDR3 sequences, with 8% occurring only once. The V call is TRBV5-5, the J call TRBJ1-1; 8 positions agree with TRBD1. The receptor comes from a male donor with ankylosing spondylitis. Sequencing input: blood, either unsorted or a sorted T cell fraction (not recorded which). In DNA form, the CDR3 reads TGTGCCAGCAGGGGACAGGCAAAGGGAGCTTTCTTT. It yields the protein CASRGQAKGAFF.